What follows describes a single T cell receptor beta chain. This clone came up once. This receptor's antigen is unknown. Base qualities are not recorded, but no much larger clone differs from it by a single base. The cohort consisted of 666 healthy bone marrow donors. At the time of sampling, every cohort member was nominally healthy, though immune exposures that went unrecorded were likely present. CMV serostatus was recorded as positive for about 300 and negative for about 55% of the 666 cohort members, whereas no CMV serostatus was recorded for the donor in question. Each donor provided a peripheral blood sample, and peripheral blood mononuclear cells were used for TCR beta sequencing. Genomic DNA was extracted from the blood cell samples with the Qiagen DNeasy Blood Extraction Kit. There are 16 amino acids in the CDR3, from cysteine to phenylalanine inclusive. Left in the record is the CDR3 DNA by itself, 48 bases read in frame from the first base. CDR1 and CDR2 are read off the germline V gene as SNHLY and FYNNEI. V gives up 0 bases and J gives up 4 bases, and the segment between their germline ends measures 12 bases.

Receptor libraries were prepared by the immunoSEQ multiplex PCR assay. For the multiplex PCR, a mixture combining 60 forward primers for TCR Vbeta segments and 13 reverse primers for TCR Jbeta segments was used. Amplification of the CDR3 region of rearranged TCR beta genes was performed with a multiplex PCR assay on genomic DNA. The amplified TCR beta libraries were sequenced on the Illumina HiSeq System as 87-base-pair reads. The paper's processing steps were these. Across the 500 to 750 repertoires, a later analysis counted around 80 million unique TCR beta chains, around 11 million of which were shared by at least two donors. Raw reads were error-corrected and collapsed into unique sequences by a nearest-neighbor algorithm in which closely related sequences were merged to remove PCR and sequencing errors. To assign V, D and J gene segments, CDR3 sequences were aligned to IMGT reference sequences. For a sequence to be retained, at least a six-nucleotide match to both a V gene segment and a J gene segment was required. Rearrangements were called productive when the CDR3 lacked stop codons and stayed in frame with V and J; all others were non-productive. CDR3 was defined according to IMGT convention as the region running from the second conserved V-encoded cysteine to the conserved J-encoded phenylalanine. The earlier analysis of around 640 of the donors excluded sequences that lacked an unambiguous match to a single V gene segment. An earlier analysis of 587 of the donors called V segments functional above 56.7% productive rearrangements and segregating when the between-donor standard deviation exceeded 5%. To diagnose cytomegalovirus status from the catalog of TCR beta chain sequences, a statistical classification framework was built. In a later analysis, TCR nucleotide sequences were compared against IMGT/GENE-DB human TR gene sequences so that V and J genes could be assigned. A later analysis assigned CDR3 sequences and most-parsimonious VDJ recombination scenarios with the TCRdist pipeline. In a later analysis, each TCR beta chain was defined by its CDR3 amino acid sequence together with its V-gene family, and reads without a unique V-gene family were excluded. As a way to deal with suspected cross-contamination and a sequencing artifact, a later analysis dropped 500 to 700 nucleotide sequences that were highly shared and had low generation probability. In a later analysis, a clonal expansion index for each public chain was calculated from normalized within-repertoire ranks of inferred template counts. Generation probabilities in a later analysis came from a VDJ recombination model fitted to out-of-frame rearrangements, and those results were checked against IGoR. In a later analysis, hypergeometric tests were used to score TCR-TCR, TCR-HLA and TCR-CMV co-occurrence, with a repertoire-size bias correction applied to TCR pairs. A later analysis estimated false discovery rates by permuting HLA or CMV assignments 20 times. In a later analysis, co-occurring TCRs were grouped using DBSCAN, and TCRdist sequence similarity was added for clustering within HLA-allele-positive subsets. Repertoires with fewer than 30,000 or more than 120,000 public chains were left out of co-occurrence clustering, as were about 5 repertoires with anomalous nucleotide sharing. TCRdb took over this immuneACCESS table, retaining in-frame rearrangements with V and J assigned. Such tables are incomplete; in checked studies, under half of the missing clones stem from an unresolved V gene, and the remainder is unexplained. V and J calls and clone size follow that table, whereas D and trimming were derived from the DNA. The sample table lists over 90,000 clones, about three fifths of them with a count of one. The ten most abundant clones make up approximately 4.3% of the sample.

This entry is derived from a study of cytomegalovirus exposure and HLA in healthy donors (dated by TCRdb to 2016 to 2017). As for the study more broadly: In an earlier analysis of 587 of the donors, approximately 300 Gb of sequence data and 90 million to 130 million unique TCR beta sequences from 150 million to 200 million T cells were reported. To decide whether each TCR beta V gene segment behaved as functional or pseudogenic, an earlier analysis of fewer than 750 of the donors relied on high-throughput TCR beta sequencing. Typing coverage differed by locus: A, B, C, DRB1 and DQB1 were typed in roughly 620-630 donors, DQA1 in 522, DPA1 in some 600, and DPB1 in 400 to 490. Among the approximately 400 genotyped donors, about 85% belonged to the genetic ancestry cluster associated with self-reported Caucasian donors. The study used immunosequencing to profile the T cell repertoires of more than 650 subjects and linked those repertoires to cytomegalovirus serostatus. Donor age, sex, ethnicity and CMV serostatus were compiled alongside the repertoire data. The aim of the study was to test whether cataloging public T cell receptors could identify signatures of past pathogen exposure. A separate validation cohort of 90 to 150 different subjects was used in addition to the 666-subject first cohort. Rather than drawing on any new phenotypic data, the later analysis identified candidate immune exposures from TCR beta sequences and the way those sequences occurred across donors. Among some 400 genotyped donors of the cohort, an average of approximately 240,000 unique TCR beta nucleotide sequences was sequenced per donor, of which 15% to 20% were non-productive. High-throughput TCR immunosequencing, statistical association of individual TCRs with disease status, and machine learning were combined to predict cytomegalovirus infection status. Genome-wide SNP genotypes for about 55% of the 666 donors were used in a later genetic analysis, which treated that subset as a discovery cohort. Every discovery cohort repertoire had been produced on one sequencing platform. Roughly 5 DR-DQ haplotypes were handled as single units for association and clustering, since linkage in the cohort was strong. About 300 gigabases of sequencing data and approximately 85 million unique TCR sequences were included in an early release covering roughly 600 HLA-typed donors. To study patterns of TCR occurrence, a later analysis re-analyzed previously published TCR beta repertoires from just over 650 donors and added high-resolution HLA genotyping. HLA typing covered class I and class II loci at four-digit resolution. On the study overall, not on this receptor specifically: A few of the identified cytomegalovirus-associated TCR beta chains were confirmed in vitro to be specific for cytomegalovirus antigens. Because the 87-base-pair reads could not distinguish some IMGT-functional V segments, including TRBV6-2 and TRBV6-3, those segments were excluded. Correlated functional status among segregating V segments might reflect linkage disequilibrium, but an unknown experimental factor could not be ruled out. A later analysis associated 16,951 TCR beta sequences with specific HLA alleles at a false discovery rate of 0.05. This cohort had only TCR beta chains sequenced, and the lack of alpha or paired-chain data limited which features could be detected. A later analysis found that TCR association rates varied across HLA loci, with DRB1 alleles showing the most associated TCRs and HLA-C alleles the fewest. A group of highly shared sequence variants was considered likely to be a technical artifact of the sequencing pipeline. CMV serostatus was the only immune exposure information available for the cohort. A further reported finding was that TCR beta sequences accurately predicted the HLA-A and HLA-B alleles for most subjects in the first cohort. Across donors, most TCR sequences were observed very rarely, whereas some public TCRs were present in many individuals. A later genetic analysis associated a missense DCLRE1C variant with V-gene and J-gene trimming of TCR beta chains, and an independent cohort replicated the association. Because some donors lacked HLA typing at each locus, the association tests relied only on the typed subset. In a later genetic analysis, fewer N-insertions in productive TCRs were reported among donors in an Asian-associated ancestry cluster than the roughly 700-donor mean. It was suggested by the authors that the approach could potentially be generalized to other disease states and immunological phenotypes. In a later analysis, HLA-associated TCR beta chains were found to be more clonally expanded and to have lower generation probabilities than equally common non-associated chains. Because counts were too low, approximately 15 rarely observed V segments, including chromosome 9 orphons, were excluded from the earlier analysis of 587 of the donors. Roughly uniform sequencing depth across donors was assumed in presence/absence analyses, although this assumption may not hold. In a later analysis, most CMV-associated TCR beta chains were found to appear HLA-restricted, with HLA associations seemingly driven largely by CMV exposure. Cytomegalovirus status was reported to be diagnosed by the classifier with high specificity and sensitivity in both the original and validation cohorts. A later analysis reported that several top co-occurrence clusters appeared linked to parvovirus B19, influenza, CMV and Epstein-Barr virus. An earlier analysis of roughly 570 of the donors showed that most TCR beta V segments appeared in productive rearrangements either about 90% or about 30% of the time, which broadly matched IMGT annotations. When HLA alleles, especially DR and DQ, strongly co-occurred, attributing TCR associations to individual alleles was difficult. The study gave a list of more than 150 TCR beta chains associated with cytomegalovirus.

The chain joins TRBV2 to TRBJ2-2, and the D gene may be TRBD1, 6 bases matching. What was sequenced was PBMCs. This TCR came from a human donor in good health. The nucleotide sequence is TGTGCCAGCAGTGAAGCCAGGGGCCGGGGCACCGGGGAGCTGTTTTTT. The translation is CASSEARGRGTGELFF.